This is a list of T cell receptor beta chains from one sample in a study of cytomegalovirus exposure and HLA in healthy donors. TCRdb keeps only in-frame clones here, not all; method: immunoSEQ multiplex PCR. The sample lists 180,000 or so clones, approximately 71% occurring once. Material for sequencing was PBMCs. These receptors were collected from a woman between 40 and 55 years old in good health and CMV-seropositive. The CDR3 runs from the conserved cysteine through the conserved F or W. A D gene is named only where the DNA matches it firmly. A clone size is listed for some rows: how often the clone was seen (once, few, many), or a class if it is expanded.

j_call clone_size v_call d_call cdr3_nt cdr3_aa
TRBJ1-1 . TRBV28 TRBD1 TGTGCCAGCAGTTTTTCAGGGGGAGCTTTCTTT CASSFSGGAFF
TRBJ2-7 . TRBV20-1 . TGCAGTGCGCCGGGGTCAGTTGAGCAGTACTTC CSAPGSVEQYF
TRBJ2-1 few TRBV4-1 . TGCGCCAGCAGCCAACAGGGTGTTTTTAGTGATGAGCAGTTCTTC CASSQQGVFSDEQFF
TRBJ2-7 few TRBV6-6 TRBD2 TGTGCCAGCAGTTCCCGCGCCTTCGGGACTAGTGGGGAGCAGTACTTC CASSSRAFGTSGEQYF
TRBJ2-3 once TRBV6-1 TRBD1 TGTGCCAGCAGTGAGGGACAGGGGATGGGCCCAGATACGCAGTATTTT CASSEGQGMGPDTQYF
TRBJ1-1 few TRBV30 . TGTGCCTGGAGTGCCTCCGGGAGCACTGAAGCTTTCTTT CAWSASGSTEAFF
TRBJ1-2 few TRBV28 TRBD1 TGTGCCAGCAGTTTAGGGATGTGGACAGGCCGCTGGGGCTACACCTTC CASSLGMWTGRWGYTF
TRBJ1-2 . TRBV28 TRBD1 TGTGCCAGCAGTCGAACAGGGGATGGCTACACCTTC CASSRTGDGYTF
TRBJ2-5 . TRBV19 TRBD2 TGTGCCAGTAGTTGGGGACAGCGGACTAGCGGGAGCGAGACCCAGTACTTC CASSWGQRTSGSETQYF
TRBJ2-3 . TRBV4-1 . TGCGCCAGCAGCCAAGGCAGGGGCGGGCGTACGACAGATACGCAGTATTTT CASSQGRGGRTTDTQYF
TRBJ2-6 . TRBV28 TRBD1 TGTGCCAGTAGTGGACCTGTACCCTCTGTTGGAGACAGGGCCAACTCTGGGGCCAACGTCCTGACTTTC CASSGPVPSVGDRANSGANVLTF
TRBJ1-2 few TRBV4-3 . TGCGCCAGCAGCCAAGATCGTACAGCCCACTATGGCTACACCTTC CASSQDRTAHYGYTF
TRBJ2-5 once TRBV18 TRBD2 TGTGCCAGCTCACCAGGGCGGGAGGAGACCCAGTACTTC CASSPGREETQYF
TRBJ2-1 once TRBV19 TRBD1 TGTGCCAGCCTAAGCGGTAGGGGGCCTTCTACTCAGTTCTTC CASLSGRGPSTQFF
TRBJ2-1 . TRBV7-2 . TGTGCCAGCAGCTTCCCCGTGGCGGCGGGGTCGAATGAGCAGTTCTTC CASSFPVAAGSNEQFF
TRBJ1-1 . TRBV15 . TGTGCCACCAGCAGAGATAGGGGGGGCACTGAAGCTTTCTTT CATSRDRGGTEAFF
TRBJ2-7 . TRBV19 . TGTGCCAGTAGTCTTACCCGGTCTTCGGCCTACGAGCAGTACTTC CASSLTRSSAYEQYF
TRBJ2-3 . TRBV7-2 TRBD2 TGTGCCAGCAGCATTAGCGGGGGGGCCTATACGCAGTATTTT CASSISGGAYTQYF
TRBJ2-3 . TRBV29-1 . TGCAGCGTTCGGGGCACAGATACGCAGTATTTT CSVRGTDTQYF
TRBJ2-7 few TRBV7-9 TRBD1 TGTACTACACGGGGACAGGGGGCGAAAGAGCAGTACTTC CTTRGQGAKEQYF
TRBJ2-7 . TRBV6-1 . TGTGCCAGCATCGTGGCGGGCCTGAGCCACGAGCAGTACTTC CASIVAGLSHEQYF
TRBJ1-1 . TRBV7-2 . TGTGCCAGCAGCTTAGTAGGGACAAGCACTGAAGCTTTCTTT CASSLVGTSTEAFF
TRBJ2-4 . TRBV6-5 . TGTGCCAGCAGCCGACAGGTCCGAGCCAAAAACATTCAGTACTTC CASSRQVRAKNIQYF
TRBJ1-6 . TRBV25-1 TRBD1 TGTGCCAGCACCCCGACGGACAGGGATAATTCACCCCTCCACTTT CASTPTDRDNSPLHF
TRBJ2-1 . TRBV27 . TGTGCCAGCCCCCCAGAACAGCAGTTCTTC CASPPEQQFF
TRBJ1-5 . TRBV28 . TGTGCCAGCAGCATTGAGGGGGGCAATCAGCCCCAGCATTTT CASSIEGGNQPQHF